This is a list of T cell receptor beta chains from one sample in a study of blood T cell repertoires in COVID-19. Assay used: immunoSEQ multiplex PCR; TCRdb lists only in-frame clones, some missing. The sample has 250,000 to 350,000 clones, roughly 89% seen once. Sequencing used peripheral blood. Receptors originate from a woman younger than 45 with active or convalescent COVID-19. Each CDR3 is given with its conserved first and last residue. Fields, in order: J gene, D gene, clone size, V gene, CDR3 protein, CDR3 DNA. A D gene is named only where the DNA matches it firmly. Not every row has a clone size; where given, it reads once, few, many or a size class.

j_gene: TRBJ2-7
d_gene: TRBD1
abundance: once
v_gene: TRBV28
CDR3aa: CASSGRDRVGEQYF
CDR3nt: TGTGCCAGCAGTGGACGGGACAGGGTTGGTGAGCAGTACTTC

j_gene: TRBJ2-1
d_gene: TRBD2
abundance: NA
v_gene: TRBV4-3
CDR3aa: CASSQSLRGLVDNEQFF
CDR3nt: TGCGCCAGCAGCCAATCATTACGCGGACTAGTGGACAATGAGCAGTTCTTC

j_gene: TRBJ2-1
d_gene: TRBD1
abundance: NA
v_gene: TRBV6-5
CDR3aa: CASTDQGATYNEQFF
CDR3nt: TGTGCCAGCACCGATCAGGGGGCTACCTACAATGAGCAGTTCTTC

j_gene: TRBJ2-3
d_gene: TRBD2
abundance: NA
v_gene: TRBV2
CDR3aa: CASRGLRVGGATDTQYF
CDR3nt: TGTGCCAGCAGGGGACTTCGCGTCGGGGGGGCGACAGATACGCAGTATTTT

j_gene: TRBJ2-3
d_gene: TRBD1
abundance: NA
v_gene: TRBV9
CDR3aa: CASSVEGQVTDTQYF
CDR3nt: TGTGCCAGCAGCGTAGAGGGACAGGTCACAGATACGCAGTATTTT

j_gene: TRBJ2-7
d_gene: NA
abundance: NA
v_gene: TRBV30
CDR3aa: CAWSDAPRPRARTLSQPIPYEQYF
CDR3nt: TGTGCCTGGAGCGACGCGCCCCGACCTCGCGCCCGGACTCTAAGTCAACCAATTCCCTACGAGCAGTACTTC

j_gene: TRBJ1-4
d_gene: NA
abundance: few
v_gene: TRBV15
CDR3aa: CATSSSGIINEKLFF
CDR3nt: TGTGCCACCAGCAGTTCCGGGATCATTAATGAAAAACTGTTTTTT

j_gene: TRBJ2-3
d_gene: TRBD2
abundance: NA
v_gene: TRBV18
CDR3aa: CASLRTSGPNPQYF
CDR3nt: TGTGCCAGCTTGAGGACTAGCGGGCCGAACCCCCAGTATTTT

j_gene: TRBJ1-1
d_gene: TRBD1
abundance: NA
v_gene: TRBV28
CDR3aa: CASSLKGWTGSFF
CDR3nt: TGTGCCAGCAGTTTAAAAGGTTGGACAGGGTCTTTCTTT

j_gene: TRBJ1-1
d_gene: NA
abundance: NA
v_gene: TRBV9
CDR3aa: CASSVTGGNTEAFF
CDR3nt: TGTGCCAGCAGCGTTACGGGAGGGAACACTGAAGCTTTCTTT

j_gene: TRBJ2-5
d_gene: NA
abundance: NA
v_gene: TRBV5-8
CDR3aa: CASSLGGLGGRTQYF
CDR3nt: TGTGCCAGCAGCCTTGGAGGGCTTGGGGGTCGGACCCAGTACTTC

j_gene: TRBJ1-5
d_gene: NA
abundance: NA
v_gene: TRBV6-2/TRBV6-3
CDR3aa: CASSRAGAQPQHF
CDR3nt: TGTGCCAGCAGTCGGGCGGGCGCTCAGCCCCAGCATTTT

j_gene: TRBJ2-3
d_gene: TRBD1
abundance: few
v_gene: TRBV5-1
CDR3aa: CASSSGQMSGDTQYF
CDR3nt: TGCGCCAGCAGCTCGGGACAGATGAGTGGGGATACGCAGTATTTT

j_gene: TRBJ1-5
d_gene: TRBD1
abundance: NA
v_gene: TRBV28
CDR3aa: CASSFEGQGNQPQHF
CDR3nt: TGTGCCAGCAGTTTCGAAGGACAGGGCAATCAGCCCCAGCATTTT

j_gene: TRBJ2-3
d_gene: NA
abundance: NA
v_gene: TRBV7-2
CDR3aa: CASTLLAGYLTDTQYF
CDR3nt: TGTGCCAGCACCCTCCTGGCGGGCTACCTCACAGATACGCAGTATTTT

j_gene: TRBJ2-1
d_gene: TRBD1
abundance: NA
v_gene: TRBV28
CDR3aa: CASSPPGQYNEQFF
CDR3nt: TGTGCCAGCAGCCCACCGGGACAGTACAATGAGCAGTTCTTC

j_gene: TRBJ2-4
d_gene: TRBD1
abundance: NA
v_gene: TRBV6-5
CDR3aa: CASSYRRDPGGNIQYF
CDR3nt: TGTGCCAGCAGTTACCGCCGGGACCCAGGGGGAAACATTCAGTACTTC

j_gene: TRBJ2-5
d_gene: NA
abundance: NA
v_gene: TRBV3-1/TRBV3-2
CDR3aa: CASSPTRGIGGKETQYF
CDR3nt: TGTGCCAGCAGCCCTACTCGGGGGATTGGGGGGAAAGAGACCCAGTACTTC

j_gene: TRBJ2-7
d_gene: TRBD1
abundance: once
v_gene: TRBV5-1
CDR3aa: CASSRGSGTGGFYEQYF
CDR3nt: TGCGCCAGCAGCAGAGGTTCCGGGACAGGGGGATTCTACGAGCAGTACTTC

j_gene: TRBJ2-3
d_gene: TRBD2
abundance: NA
v_gene: TRBV5-4
CDR3aa: CASSVSLGGGMDTQYF
CDR3nt: TGTGCCAGCAGCGTCTCTTTGGGGGGGGGAATGGATACGCAGTATTTT

j_gene: TRBJ2-1
d_gene: TRBD2
abundance: few
v_gene: TRBV6-2/TRBV6-3
CDR3aa: CASSYRSGRGGNLAFRNEQFF
CDR3nt: TGTGCCAGCAGTTACCGGTCTGGACGGGGGGGCAACTTGGCTTTCAGGAATGAGCAGTTCTTC

j_gene: TRBJ2-1
d_gene: TRBD2
abundance: NA
v_gene: TRBV4-3
CDR3aa: CASSQSSGGNYNEQFF
CDR3nt: TGCGCCAGCAGCCAGTCCAGCGGGGGCAACTACAATGAGCAGTTCTTC

j_gene: TRBJ2-3
d_gene: TRBD1
abundance: NA
v_gene: TRBV10-2
CDR3aa: CASSGTGGIADTQYF
CDR3nt: TGCGCCAGCAGCGGGACAGGGGGCATCGCAGATACGCAGTATTTT

j_gene: TRBJ1-2
d_gene: TRBD1
abundance: NA
v_gene: TRBV30
CDR3aa: CALDRYNYGYTF
CDR3nt: TGTGCCTTGGACAGGTACAACTATGGCTACACCTTC

j_gene: TRBJ2-7
d_gene: TRBD2
abundance: NA
v_gene: TRBV7-2
CDR3aa: CASSYQRGGYEQYF
CDR3nt: TGTGCCAGCAGCTATCAGCGGGGGGGCTACGAGCAGTACTTC

j_gene: TRBJ1-6
d_gene: NA
abundance: NA
v_gene: TRBV20-1
CDR3aa: CSASLGLGLGGRSYNSPLHF
CDR3nt: TGCAGTGCTAGTTTGGGGTTGGGTTTGGGGGGGCGCTCCTATAATTCACCCCTCCACTTT

j_gene: TRBJ1-4
d_gene: NA
abundance: NA
v_gene: TRBV4-3
CDR3aa: CASSQGGGFQTNEKLFF
CDR3nt: TGCGCCAGCAGCCAAGGGGGGGGATTCCAAACTAATGAAAAACTGTTTTTT

j_gene: TRBJ1-6
d_gene: NA
abundance: NA
v_gene: TRBV4-2
CDR3aa: CASSQDPTGSSPLHF
CDR3nt: TGTGCCAGCAGCCAAGATCCCACAGGGTCATCACCCCTCCACTTT

j_gene: TRBJ1-6
d_gene: NA
abundance: NA
v_gene: TRBV3-1/TRBV3-2
CDR3aa: CASSQDLYSPLHF
CDR3nt: TGTGCCAGCAGCCAAGATCTATATTCACCCCTCCACTTT

j_gene: TRBJ1-2
d_gene: NA
abundance: few
v_gene: TRBV27
CDR3aa: CASGWTVSNYGYTF
CDR3nt: TGTGCCAGCGGTTGGACAGTCTCGAACTATGGCTACACCTTC

j_gene: TRBJ1-6
d_gene: NA
abundance: NA
v_gene: TRBV28
CDR3aa: CASSFRGGSPLHF
CDR3nt: TGTGCCAGCAGTTTCCGGGGAGGCTCACCCCTCCACTTT

j_gene: TRBJ2-2
d_gene: NA
abundance: NA
v_gene: TRBV28
CDR3aa: CASSSSPGELFF
CDR3nt: TGTGCCAGCAGTTCATCCCCCGGGGAGCTGTTTTTT

j_gene: TRBJ2-3
d_gene: TRBD1
abundance: NA
v_gene: TRBV5-3
CDR3aa: CARSQTGITDTQYF
CDR3nt: TGTGCCAGAAGCCAGACAGGGATTACAGATACGCAGTATTTT

j_gene: TRBJ2-7
d_gene: TRBD1
abundance: few
v_gene: TRBV5-1
CDR3aa: CASSPTGTGRTYEQYF
CDR3nt: TGCGCCAGCAGCCCCACTGGGACAGGGAGAACCTACGAGCAGTACTTC

j_gene: TRBJ2-2
d_gene: TRBD2
abundance: NA
v_gene: TRBV6-1
CDR3aa: CASSGLAGVNTGELFF
CDR3nt: TGTGCCAGCAGTGGACTAGCGGGGGTGAACACCGGGGAGCTGTTTTTT

j_gene: TRBJ1-6
d_gene: NA
abundance: NA
v_gene: TRBV5-6
CDR3aa: CASSLVDRTNSPLHF
CDR3nt: TGTGCCAGCAGCTTGGTTGACAGAACCAATTCACCCCTCCACTTT

j_gene: TRBJ1-5
d_gene: NA
abundance: NA
v_gene: TRBV29-1
CDR3aa: CSVQAPNQPQHF
CDR3nt: TGCAGCGTTCAGGCCCCAAATCAGCCCCAGCATTTT

j_gene: TRBJ1-5
d_gene: TRBD1
abundance: NA
v_gene: TRBV28
CDR3aa: CASSPRTGGNQPQHF
CDR3nt: TGTGCCAGCAGTCCCCGGACAGGCGGCAATCAGCCCCAGCATTTT

j_gene: TRBJ1-1
d_gene: TRBD1
abundance: few
v_gene: TRBV6-5
CDR3aa: CASRRGTGGYTEAFF
CDR3nt: TGTGCCAGCAGGCGCGGGACAGGGGGGTATACTGAAGCTTTCTTT

j_gene: TRBJ1-2
d_gene: TRBD1
abundance: NA
v_gene: TRBV7-9
CDR3aa: CASSLATGTANYGYTF
CDR3nt: TGTGCCAGCAGCTTAGCGACAGGGACAGCGAACTATGGCTACACCTTC

j_gene: TRBJ2-3
d_gene: NA
abundance: NA
v_gene: TRBV18
CDR3aa: CASKTSSTDTQYF
CDR3nt: TGTGCCAGCAAAACTAGTAGCACAGATACGCAGTATTTT

j_gene: TRBJ2-5
d_gene: TRBD1
abundance: NA
v_gene: TRBV29-1
CDR3aa: CSVAGQGLTGETQYF
CDR3nt: TGCAGCGTTGCGGGACAGGGCCTTACGGGAGAGACCCAGTACTTC

j_gene: TRBJ2-1
d_gene: TRBD2
abundance: NA
v_gene: TRBV4-1
CDR3aa: CASSPASGGYEQFF
CDR3nt: TGCGCCAGCAGCCCCGCTAGCGGGGGTTATGAGCAGTTCTTC

j_gene: TRBJ1-5
d_gene: TRBD1
abundance: NA
v_gene: TRBV28
CDR3aa: CASSLFSGTAFNQPQHF
CDR3nt: TGTGCCAGCAGTTTATTCTCCGGGACAGCCTTCAATCAGCCCCAGCATTTT

j_gene: TRBJ2-1
d_gene: TRBD2
abundance: NA
v_gene: TRBV2
CDR3aa: CASSEVQAGGWNEQFF
CDR3nt: TGTGCCAGCAGTGAAGTCCAAGCGGGGGGTTGGAATGAGCAGTTCTTC

j_gene: TRBJ2-7
d_gene: NA
abundance: NA
v_gene: TRBV9
CDR3aa: CASSVTPDSYEQYF
CDR3nt: TGTGCCAGCAGCGTAACCCCGGACAGCTACGAGCAGTACTTC

j_gene: TRBJ2-3
d_gene: NA
abundance: NA
v_gene: TRBV7-3
CDR3aa: CAMKLPDTQYF
CDR3nt: TGTGCCATGAAACTCCCGGATACGCAGTATTTT

j_gene: TRBJ2-3
d_gene: TRBD2
abundance: NA
v_gene: TRBV5-1
CDR3aa: CASSSGTSAGGTDTQYF
CDR3nt: TGCGCCAGCAGCTCCGGTACTAGCGCTGGGGGCACAGATACGCAGTATTTT

j_gene: TRBJ2-1
d_gene: NA
abundance: NA
v_gene: TRBV11-1
CDR3aa: CASSLNRREQFF
CDR3nt: TGTGCCAGCAGCTTAAACAGACGTGAGCAGTTCTTC

j_gene: TRBJ2-7
d_gene: NA
abundance: NA
v_gene: TRBV7-6
CDR3aa: CAPSESGGQSYEQYF
CDR3nt: TGTGCCCCCTCAGAATCGGGGGGCCAGTCCTACGAGCAGTACTTC

j_gene: TRBJ2-7
d_gene: TRBD2
abundance: NA
v_gene: TRBV5-5
CDR3aa: CASSLATGVAGGSYEQYF
CDR3nt: TGTGCCAGCAGCTTGGCAACCGGGGTAGCGGGGGGCTCCTACGAGCAGTACTTC

j_gene: TRBJ1-1
d_gene: NA
abundance: NA
v_gene: TRBV6-2/TRBV6-3
CDR3aa: CASSSLLASTEAFF
CDR3nt: TGTGCCAGCAGTTCCCTCTTGGCTAGCACTGAAGCTTTCTTT

j_gene: TRBJ2-7
d_gene: TRBD2
abundance: NA
v_gene: TRBV5-1
CDR3aa: CASSPAGGYSYEQYF
CDR3nt: TGCGCCAGCAGCCCAGCGGGGGGCTACTCCTACGAGCAGTACTTC

j_gene: TRBJ2-4
d_gene: TRBD1
abundance: NA
v_gene: TRBV24-1
CDR3aa: CATSDPSGPRIRGLAKNIQYF
CDR3nt: TGTGCCACCAGTGACCCCTCTGGACCACGGATTAGGGGGCTAGCCAAAAACATTCAGTACTTC

j_gene: TRBJ2-7
d_gene: NA
abundance: NA
v_gene: TRBV23-1
CDR3aa: CASSQIFSGEGDEQYF
CDR3nt: TGCGCCAGCAGTCAAATCTTTTCAGGGGAAGGGGACGAGCAGTACTTC

j_gene: TRBJ2-2
d_gene: NA
abundance: once
v_gene: TRBV6-2/TRBV6-3
CDR3aa: CASSYGSPSNTGELFF
CDR3nt: TGTGCCAGCAGTTACGGCAGTCCTTCGAACACCGGGGAGCTGTTTTTT

j_gene: TRBJ1-1
d_gene: NA
abundance: once
v_gene: TRBV9
CDR3aa: CASSVVGGETEAFF
CDR3nt: TGTGCCAGCAGCGTAGTGGGTGGAGAGACTGAAGCTTTCTTT

j_gene: TRBJ1-4
d_gene: NA
abundance: NA
v_gene: TRBV27
CDR3aa: CASSPQARGKLFF
CDR3nt: TGTGCCAGCAGTCCCCAAGCCAGGGGAAAACTGTTTTTT

j_gene: TRBJ1-1
d_gene: NA
abundance: NA
v_gene: TRBV7-9
CDR3aa: CASSLERELFRVTTEAFF
CDR3nt: TGTGCCAGCAGCTTAGAGAGGGAGCTCTTCCGGGTAACCACTGAAGCTTTCTTT